A selection of T cell receptor beta chains follows, all from one sample in a study of early T cells in non-severe SARS-CoV-2 infection. TCRdb reprocessed the 5' RACE reads via MiXCR and lists one record per CDR3 protein. Of about 60,000 distinct CDR3 sequences listed, around an eighth are singletons. Specimen: whole blood. The receptors were sampled from an adult who was a healthcare worker with PCR-confirmed SARS-CoV-2 infection or an uninfected control (not recorded which). Both conserved end residues are trimmed from each CDR3. Fields, in order: CDR3 length, V gene, CDR3 protein.

cdr3_length: 12
v_call: TRBV29-1
cdr3_aa: SVVGGNSGNTIY

cdr3_length: 13
v_call: TRBV6-1
cdr3_aa: ASSEPGNGSGELF

cdr3_length: 11
v_call: TRBV7-2
cdr3_aa: ASSRNRADTQY

cdr3_length: 13
v_call: TRBV7-3
cdr3_aa: ASSSQALGYNEQF

cdr3_length: 12
v_call: TRBV7-9
cdr3_aa: ASGISGTYQPQH

cdr3_length: 11
v_call: TRBV29-1
cdr3_aa: SARGGLQETQY

cdr3_length: 11
v_call: TRBV3-1
cdr3_aa: ASSQDRLGGYT

cdr3_length: 12
v_call: TRBV29-1
cdr3_aa: SVPLGLAGNEQF

cdr3_length: 12
v_call: TRBV7-9
cdr3_aa: ASYRAGENTEAF

cdr3_length: 12
v_call: TRBV6-2/TRBV6-3
cdr3_aa: ASSLDGTHNEQF

cdr3_length: 10
v_call: TRBV29-1
cdr3_aa: SVAGGTYEQY

cdr3_length: 14
v_call: TRBV11-2
cdr3_aa: ASSPSASGGIYEQY

cdr3_length: 13
v_call: TRBV12-3/TRBV12-4
cdr3_aa: ASSPGAVSSYEQY

cdr3_length: 13
v_call: TRBV27
cdr3_aa: ASSFPPLANNEQF

cdr3_length: 14
v_call: TRBV4-2
cdr3_aa: ASSLATEGNTDTQY

cdr3_length: 11
v_call: TRBV5-1
cdr3_aa: ASSLRGTREAF

cdr3_length: 17
v_call: TRBV4-1
cdr3_aa: ASSQGASGRIYGYNEQF

cdr3_length: 13
v_call: TRBV9
cdr3_aa: ASSPQGAILYEQY

cdr3_length: 12
v_call: TRBV7-8
cdr3_aa: ASSFTGWDAEAF

cdr3_length: 10
v_call: TRBV29-1
cdr3_aa: SVEGFIGELF

cdr3_length: 12
v_call: TRBV5-1
cdr3_aa: ASSLGLTNYGYT

cdr3_length: 10
v_call: TRBV11-2
cdr3_aa: ASSSWKETQY

cdr3_length: 11
v_call: TRBV20-1
cdr3_aa: SAGISHGETQY

cdr3_length: 13
v_call: TRBV29-1
cdr3_aa: SVGPKLAGVGTQY

cdr3_length: 14
v_call: TRBV20-1
cdr3_aa: SARTSGMSSYNEQF

cdr3_length: 14
v_call: TRBV18
cdr3_aa: ASSPMAASLTDTQY

cdr3_length: 11
v_call: TRBV7-9
cdr3_aa: ASSLVGVYIQY

cdr3_length: 12
v_call: TRBV20-1
cdr3_aa: SARVGTGVETQY

cdr3_length: 15
v_call: TRBV5-5
cdr3_aa: ASSLTVKAYAGETQY

cdr3_length: 15
v_call: TRBV3-1
cdr3_aa: ASSPRDLSSYNSPLH

cdr3_length: 12
v_call: TRBV5-6
cdr3_aa: ASSSYRVYNEQF

cdr3_length: 11
v_call: TRBV30
cdr3_aa: AWSVVVGNTIY

cdr3_length: 10
v_call: TRBV5-5
cdr3_aa: ASSLATAEAF

cdr3_length: 12
v_call: TRBV6-2/TRBV6-3
cdr3_aa: ASGTPPSYNEQF

cdr3_length: 14
v_call: TRBV28
cdr3_aa: ASSLWADLAKNIQY

cdr3_length: 14
v_call: TRBV11-2
cdr3_aa: ASTPGLAGITGELF

cdr3_length: 9
v_call: TRBV7-9
cdr3_aa: ATGLPHTQY

cdr3_length: 13
v_call: TRBV7-9
cdr3_aa: ASSLGEFWGSKAF

cdr3_length: 13
v_call: TRBV5-1
cdr3_aa: ASSLQASNSYEQY

cdr3_length: 9
v_call: TRBV29-1
cdr3_aa: SVDGHTEAF

cdr3_length: 11
v_call: TRBV29-1
cdr3_aa: SVVSPDRDAAF

cdr3_length: 12
v_call: TRBV7-2
cdr3_aa: ASSRQTGSTEAF

cdr3_length: 9
v_call: TRBV20-1
cdr3_aa: SARQGVTQY

cdr3_length: 10
v_call: TRBV7-9
cdr3_aa: ASSLALGEAF

cdr3_length: 13
v_call: TRBV6-5
cdr3_aa: ASRPLDGGANEQF

cdr3_length: 12
v_call: TRBV12-3/TRBV12-4
cdr3_aa: ASNLFGVGETQY

cdr3_length: 9
v_call: TRBV29-1
cdr3_aa: SAAPLRGYT

cdr3_length: 15
v_call: TRBV4-1
cdr3_aa: ASSQGPNRGLQETQY

cdr3_length: 15
v_call: TRBV9
cdr3_aa: ASSRWDNQGNTGELF

cdr3_length: 12
v_call: TRBV7-2
cdr3_aa: ASSLPGANQPQH

cdr3_length: 11
v_call: TRBV6-1
cdr3_aa: AIEDGQGREQY

cdr3_length: 14
v_call: TRBV19
cdr3_aa: ASSSKGLSRGNEQF